The table lists the clone carrying this TCR beta chain with a few counts. The CDR3 length is 14 residues. The trim removed 4 bases at V and 4 bases at J, leaving 6 bases unmatched. Germline assignment: CDR1 SGHVS and CDR2 FQNEAQ. TCRdb independently ran MiXCR on the RT-PCR reads; one entry per CDR3 protein. The sample carries 920,000 or so distinct CDR3 sequences, over 15% recorded once. The data derive from a study of patients and donors after allogeneic stem cell transplantation. This receptor was identified in a human donor who was either an allogeneic HSCT recipient or a stem cell or donor lymphocyte infusion donor (not recorded which). It is not recorded whose cells these are; they may come from a transplant donor. V and J are TRBV7-8 and TRBJ2-5, with 7 positions matching TRBD2. Sequencing was performed on blood, either unsorted or a sorted T cell fraction (not recorded which). DNA of the CDR3: TGTGCCAGCAGCTCTGAAGCGGGAAGAGAGACCCAGTACTTC. Amino acid sequence: CASSSEAGRETQYF. The full variable domain, its missing parts supplied by reference TRBV7-8 and TRBJ2-5, is GAGVSQSPRYKVAKRGQDVALRCDPISGHVSLFWYQQALGQGPEFLTYFQNEAQLDKSGLPSDRFFAERPEGSVSTLKIQRTQQEDSAVYLCASSSEAGRETQYFGPGTRLLVL.